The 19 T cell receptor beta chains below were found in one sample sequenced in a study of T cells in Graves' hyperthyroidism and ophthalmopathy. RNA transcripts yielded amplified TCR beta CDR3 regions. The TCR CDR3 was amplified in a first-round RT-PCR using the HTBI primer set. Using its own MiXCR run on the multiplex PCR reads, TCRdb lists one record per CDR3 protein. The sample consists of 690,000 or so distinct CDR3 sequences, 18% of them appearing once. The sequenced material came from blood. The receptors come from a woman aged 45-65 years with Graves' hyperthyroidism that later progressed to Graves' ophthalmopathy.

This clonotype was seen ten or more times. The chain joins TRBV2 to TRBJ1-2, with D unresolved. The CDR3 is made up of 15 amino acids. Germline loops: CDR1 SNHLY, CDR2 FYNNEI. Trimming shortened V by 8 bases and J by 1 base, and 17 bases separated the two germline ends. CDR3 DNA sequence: TGTGCCAGCCTACTCCCCTACAGAATTAACTATGGCTACACCTTC. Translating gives CASLLPYRINYGYTF.

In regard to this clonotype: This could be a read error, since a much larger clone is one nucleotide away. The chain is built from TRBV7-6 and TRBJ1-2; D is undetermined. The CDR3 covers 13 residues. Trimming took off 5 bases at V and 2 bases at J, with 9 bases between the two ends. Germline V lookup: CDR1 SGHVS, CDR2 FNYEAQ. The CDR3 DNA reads TGTGCCAGCAGCCAAGCAGAGAACTATGGCTACACCTTC. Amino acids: CASSQAENYGYTF.

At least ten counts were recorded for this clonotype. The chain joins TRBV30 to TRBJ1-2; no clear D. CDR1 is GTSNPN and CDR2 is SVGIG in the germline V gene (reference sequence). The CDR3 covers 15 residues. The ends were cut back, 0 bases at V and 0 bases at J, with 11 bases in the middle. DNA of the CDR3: TGTGCCTGGAGTGTAGCATCCGGAGCTAACTATGGCTACACCTTC. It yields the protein CAWSVASGANYGYTF.

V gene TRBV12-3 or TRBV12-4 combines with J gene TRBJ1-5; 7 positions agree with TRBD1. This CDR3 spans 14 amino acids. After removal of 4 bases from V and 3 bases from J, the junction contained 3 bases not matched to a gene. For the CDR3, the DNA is TGTGCCAGCAGTTATGGACAGGTCAATCAGCCCCAGCATTTT. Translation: CASSYGQVNQPQHF.

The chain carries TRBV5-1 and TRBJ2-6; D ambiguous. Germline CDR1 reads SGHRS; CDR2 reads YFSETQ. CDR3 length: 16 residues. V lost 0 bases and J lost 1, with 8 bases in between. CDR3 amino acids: CASSLVGDSGANVLTF. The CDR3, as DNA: TGCGCCAGCAGCTTGGTTGGGGATTCTGGGGCCAACGTCCTGACTTTC.

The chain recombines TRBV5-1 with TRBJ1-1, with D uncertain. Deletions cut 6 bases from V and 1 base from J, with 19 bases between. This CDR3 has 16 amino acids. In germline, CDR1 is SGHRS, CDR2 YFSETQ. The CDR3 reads CASKSALGSRNTEAFF. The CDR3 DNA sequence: TGCGCCAGCAAAAGTGCCTTGGGCAGCCGGAACACTGAAGCTTTCTTT.

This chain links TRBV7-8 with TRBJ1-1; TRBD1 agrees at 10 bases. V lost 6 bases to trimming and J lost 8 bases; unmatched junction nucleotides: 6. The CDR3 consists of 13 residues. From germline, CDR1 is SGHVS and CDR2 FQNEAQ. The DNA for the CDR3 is TGTGCCAGCAGATTGACAGGGGGCGGCGAAGCTTTCTTT. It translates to CASRLTGGGEAFF.

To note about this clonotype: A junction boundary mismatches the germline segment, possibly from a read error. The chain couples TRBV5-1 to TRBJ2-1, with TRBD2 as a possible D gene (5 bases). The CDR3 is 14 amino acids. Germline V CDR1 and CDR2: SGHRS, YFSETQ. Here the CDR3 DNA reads TGCGCCAACAGCTTGAACTCACGGGATAATGAGCAGTTCTTC. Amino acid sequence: CANSLNSRDNEQFF. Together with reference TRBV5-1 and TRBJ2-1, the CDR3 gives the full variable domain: KAGVTQTPRYLIKTRGQQVTLSCSPISGHRSVSWYQQTPGQGLQFLFEYFSETQRNKGNFPGRFSGRQFSNSRSEMNVSTLELGDSALYLCANSLNSRDNEQFFGPGTRLTVL.

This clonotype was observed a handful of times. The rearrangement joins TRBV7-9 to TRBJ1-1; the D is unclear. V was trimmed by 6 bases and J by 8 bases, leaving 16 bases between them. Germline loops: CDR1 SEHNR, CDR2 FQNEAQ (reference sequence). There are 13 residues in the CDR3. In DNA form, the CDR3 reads TGTGCCAGCAGTTTGACGGGTTCCTTCGAAGCTTTCTTT. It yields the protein CASSLTGSFEAFF.

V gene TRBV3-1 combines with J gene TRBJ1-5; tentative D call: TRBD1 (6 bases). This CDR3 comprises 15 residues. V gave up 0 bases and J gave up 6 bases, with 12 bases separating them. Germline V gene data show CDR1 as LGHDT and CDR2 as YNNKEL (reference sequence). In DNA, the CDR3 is TGTGCCAGCAGCCAAGATTCCAGGGGCGGTCAGCCCCAGCATTTT. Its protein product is CASSQDSRGGQPQHF.

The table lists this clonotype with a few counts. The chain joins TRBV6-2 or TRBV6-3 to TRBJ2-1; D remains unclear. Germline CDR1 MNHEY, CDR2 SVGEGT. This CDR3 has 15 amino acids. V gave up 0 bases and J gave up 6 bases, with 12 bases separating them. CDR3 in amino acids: CASSYSAARGNEQFF. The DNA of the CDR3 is TGTGCCAGCAGTTACTCGGCAGCCAGAGGCAATGAGCAGTTCTTC.

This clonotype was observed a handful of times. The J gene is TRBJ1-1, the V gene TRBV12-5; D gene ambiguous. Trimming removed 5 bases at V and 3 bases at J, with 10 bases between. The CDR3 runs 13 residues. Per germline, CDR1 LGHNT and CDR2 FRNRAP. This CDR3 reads CASGKGFDTEAFF. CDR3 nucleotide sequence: TGTGCTAGTGGTAAGGGTTTCGACACTGAAGCTTTCTTT.

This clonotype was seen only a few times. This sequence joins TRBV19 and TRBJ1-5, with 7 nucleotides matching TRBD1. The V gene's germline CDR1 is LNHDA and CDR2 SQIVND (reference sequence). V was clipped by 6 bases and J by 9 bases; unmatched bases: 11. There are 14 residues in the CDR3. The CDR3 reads CASRLYQGDRPQHF. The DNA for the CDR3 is TGTGCCAGTAGATTATACCAGGGGGATCGGCCCCAGCATTTT.

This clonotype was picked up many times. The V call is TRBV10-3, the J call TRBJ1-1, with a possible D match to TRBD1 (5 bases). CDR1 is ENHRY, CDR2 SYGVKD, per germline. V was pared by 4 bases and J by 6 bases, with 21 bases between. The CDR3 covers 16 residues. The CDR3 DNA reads TGTGCCATCAGTGTGGGCATTTTGGGGGGAAGCCCTGAAGCTTTCTTT. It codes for CAISVGILGGSPEAFF.

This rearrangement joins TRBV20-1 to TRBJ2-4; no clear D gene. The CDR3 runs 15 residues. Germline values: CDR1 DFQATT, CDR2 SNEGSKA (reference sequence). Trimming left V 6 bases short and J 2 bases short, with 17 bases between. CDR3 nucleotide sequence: TGCAGTGCCCTGCGGATGCAGCCGACCAAAAACATTCAGTACTTC. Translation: CSALRMQPTKNIQYF.

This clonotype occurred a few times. The CDR3 is CAIAGTPEREQFF. Here the CDR3 DNA reads TGTGCCATTGCCGGGACCCCGGAAAGGGAGCAGTTCTTC. This rearrangement joins TRBV10-3 to TRBJ2-1, with D perhaps given as TRBD1 or TRBD2 (5 bases each). V was shortened by 9 bases and J by 10 bases, with 19 bases between the two germline ends. The germline V gene has CDR1 ENHRY and CDR2 SYGVKD. The CDR3 length is 13 residues.

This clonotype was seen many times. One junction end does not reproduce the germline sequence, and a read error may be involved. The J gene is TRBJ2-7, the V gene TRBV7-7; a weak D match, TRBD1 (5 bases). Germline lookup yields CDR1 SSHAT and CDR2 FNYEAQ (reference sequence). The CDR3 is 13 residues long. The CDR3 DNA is TGTGCTAGCAGCTTTAGTCAGGGCTACGAGCAGTACTTC. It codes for CASSFSQGYEQYF.

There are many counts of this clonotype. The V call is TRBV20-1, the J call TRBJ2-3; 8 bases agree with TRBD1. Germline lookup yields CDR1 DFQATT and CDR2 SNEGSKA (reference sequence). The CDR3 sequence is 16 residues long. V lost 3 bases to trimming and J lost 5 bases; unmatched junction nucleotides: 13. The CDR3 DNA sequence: TGCAGTGCTAGTCATGGGACAGGACTTCTCTTAGATACGCAGTATTTT. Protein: CSASHGTGLLLDTQYF.

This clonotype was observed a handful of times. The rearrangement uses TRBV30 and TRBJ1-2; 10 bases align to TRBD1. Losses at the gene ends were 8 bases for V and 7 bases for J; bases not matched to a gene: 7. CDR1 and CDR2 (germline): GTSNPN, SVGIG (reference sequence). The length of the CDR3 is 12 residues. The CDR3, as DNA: TGTGCCAGGCTCGGGACAGGGGTTGGCTACACCTTC. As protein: CARLGTGVGYTF. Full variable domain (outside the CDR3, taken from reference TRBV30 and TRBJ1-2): SQTIHQWPATLVQPVGSPLSLECTVEGTSNPNLYWYRQAAGRGLQLLFYSVGIGQISSEVPQNLSASRPQDRQFILSSKKLLLSDSGFYLCARLGTGVGYTFGSGTRLTVV.